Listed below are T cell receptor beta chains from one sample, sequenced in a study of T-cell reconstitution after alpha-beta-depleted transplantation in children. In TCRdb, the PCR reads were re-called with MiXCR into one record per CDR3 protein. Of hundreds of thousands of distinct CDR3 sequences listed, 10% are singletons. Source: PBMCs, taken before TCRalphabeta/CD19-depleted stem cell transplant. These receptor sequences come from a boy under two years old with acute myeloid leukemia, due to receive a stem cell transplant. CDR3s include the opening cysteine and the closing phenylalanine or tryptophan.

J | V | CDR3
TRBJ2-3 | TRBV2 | CASSEAQYF
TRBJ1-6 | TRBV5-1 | CASSLETAYNSPLHF
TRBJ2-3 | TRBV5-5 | CASSLPRYTDTQYF
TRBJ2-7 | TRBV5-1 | CASSLDPGGASYEQYF
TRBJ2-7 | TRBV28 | CASSFGDRGGYEQYF
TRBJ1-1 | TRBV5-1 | CASTPGNTEAFF
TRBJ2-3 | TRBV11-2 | CASSYRDRLIDTQYF
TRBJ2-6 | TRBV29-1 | CSVETPGGGNSGANVLTF
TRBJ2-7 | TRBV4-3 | CASSQDPGQGQYF
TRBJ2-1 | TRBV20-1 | CSALTYNEQFF
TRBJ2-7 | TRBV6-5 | CASSYLTGQGSYEQYF
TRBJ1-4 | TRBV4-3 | CASSRTGGGEKLFF
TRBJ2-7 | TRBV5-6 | CASSFGTYEQYF
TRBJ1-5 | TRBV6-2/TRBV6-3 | CASSYLLQGQPQHF
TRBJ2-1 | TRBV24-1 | CATSDLGAGATNEQFF
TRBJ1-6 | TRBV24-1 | CATSDADSPLHF
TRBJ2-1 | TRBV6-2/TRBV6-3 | CASSWAHNEQFF
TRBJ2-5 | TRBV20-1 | CSARGAGETQYF
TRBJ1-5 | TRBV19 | CASSISTGLQPQHF